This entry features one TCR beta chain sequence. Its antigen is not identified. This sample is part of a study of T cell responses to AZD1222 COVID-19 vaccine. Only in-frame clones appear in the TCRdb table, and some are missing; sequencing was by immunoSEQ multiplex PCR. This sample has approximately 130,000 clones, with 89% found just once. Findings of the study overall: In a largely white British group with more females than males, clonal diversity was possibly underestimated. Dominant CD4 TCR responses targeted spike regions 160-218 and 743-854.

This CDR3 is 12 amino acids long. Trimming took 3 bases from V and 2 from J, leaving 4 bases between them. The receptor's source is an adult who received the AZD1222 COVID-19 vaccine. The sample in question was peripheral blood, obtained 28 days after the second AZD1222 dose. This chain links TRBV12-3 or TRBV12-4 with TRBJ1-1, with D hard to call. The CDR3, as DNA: TGTGCCAGCAGTTTTGCCAACACTGAAGCTTTCTTT. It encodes CASSFANTEAFF.